This is a list of T cell receptor beta chains from one sample in a study of T cells in Graves' hyperthyroidism and ophthalmopathy. MiXCR was run by TCRdb on the multiplex PCR reads, yielding one entry per CDR3 protein. The sample lists approximately 400,000 distinct CDR3 sequences, around an eighth occurring once. The specimen was blood. The receptors were sampled from a man in his fifties with Graves' ophthalmopathy. The CDR3 runs from the conserved cysteine through the conserved F or W. D genes are given only for firm matches. Clone sizes are given selectively: once, few, many, or a class where the clone is expanded.

v_call	clone_size	j_call	d_call	cdr3_aa	cdr3_nt
TRBV20-1	many	TRBJ2-5	TRBD2	CSASFGGRAEETQYF	TGCAGTGCTAGTTTTGGCGGGAGGGCGGAGGAGACCCAGTACTTC
TRBV2	many	TRBJ2-3	-	CASFWVKDTQYF	TGTGCCAGCTTTTGGGTCAAAGATACGCAGTATTTT
TRBV5-1	many	TRBJ2-3	-	CASSLGRIEDTQYF	TGCGCCAGCAGCTTGGGACGCATCGAGGATACGCAGTATTTT
TRBV11-1	many	TRBJ2-7	-	CASSAGPDGGRYEQYF	TGTGCCAGCAGTGCCGGACCGGACGGTGGTCGCTACGAGCAGTACTTC
TRBV6-2/TRBV6-3	few	TRBJ2-7	TRBD1	CASRGDSPYEQYF	TGTGCCAGCAGAGGGGACAGCCCCTACGAGCAGTACTTC
TRBV5-1	many	TRBJ2-1	-	CASSQARVSGEQFF	TGCGCCAGCAGCCAGGCTCGGGTTTCTGGTGAGCAGTTCTTC
TRBV14	many	TRBJ2-3	-	CASSQGLWPTDTQYF	TGTGCCAGCAGCCAAGGTCTATGGCCCACAGATACGCAGTATTTT
TRBV20-1	many	TRBJ2-1	-	CSARRDGPLFF	TGCAGTGCGAGACGGGACGGACCACTGTTCTTC
TRBV10-3	many	TRBJ2-1	-	CAISEPGGSYNEQFF	TGTGCCATCAGTGAGCCCGGCGGCTCCTACAATGAGCAGTTCTTC
TRBV20-1	-	TRBJ2-1	-	CSARRAWDHSSYNEQFF	TGCAGTGCTAGACGAGCCTGGGACCATAGCTCCTACAATGAGCAGTTCTTC
TRBV30	many	TRBJ1-2	TRBD1	CASGTVRYGYTF	TGTGCCAGCGGGACAGTGCGCTATGGCTACACCTTC
TRBV5-1	many	TRBJ2-3	TRBD2	CASSRGASGANGADTQYF	TGCGCCAGCAGCCGAGGGGCTAGCGGGGCTAATGGCGCAGATACGCAGTATTTT
TRBV12-3/TRBV12-4	few	TRBJ2-7	-	CASSLHPKQVQYF	TGTGCCAGCAGTTTACACCCTAAACAGGTGCAGTACTTC
TRBV29-1	-	TRBJ1-4	-	CSVEDPRRREKLFF	TGCAGCGTTGAAGATCCGAGACGGCGTGAAAAACTGTTTTTT
TRBV3-1	many	TRBJ2-7	TRBD2	CASSPGTSGIGYEQYF	TGTGCCAGCAGCCCAGGGACTAGCGGGATAGGCTACGAGCAGTACTTC
TRBV27	-	TRBJ1-5	TRBD1	CASSLLGRGQPQHF	TGTGCCAGCAGTTTACTCGGCAGGGGGCAGCCCCAGCATTTT
TRBV28	many	TRBJ1-6	-	CASRVDVSYNSPLHF	TGTGCCAGCAGAGTGGACGTCTCCTATAATTCACCCCTCCACTTT
TRBV3-1	many	TRBJ1-1	TRBD1	CASSLLDPGGITEAFF	TGTGCCAGCAGCCTACTCGATCCAGGGGGCATCACTGAAGCTTTCTTT
TRBV14	-	TRBJ1-5	-	CASSDSVNQPQHF	TGTGCCAGCAGCGACAGTGTCAATCAGCCCCAGCATTTT
TRBV5-6	many	TRBJ2-7	-	CASSLAGGPGDEQYF	TGTGCCAGCAGCTTGGCCGGCGGTCCCGGGGACGAGCAGTACTTC
TRBV29-1	-	TRBJ1-1	-	CSVVPGRGSTEAFF	TGCAGCGTCGTCCCGGGACGGGGTTCCACTGAAGCTTTCTTT